These T cell receptor beta chains were read from a single sample in a study of T cells in tuberculosis. Sequenced by immunoSEQ multiplex PCR; TCRdb stores in-frame clones only, minus some. Of 37,000 or so clones in the sample, around 93% are singletons; the top ten hold about 12%. Material: PBMCs. The origin of the receptors is a donor aged 5 to 30 with latent tuberculosis or without tuberculosis infection. Some clones in this sample may be carry-over from other donors' samples. The CDR3 runs from the conserved cysteine through the conserved F or W. The order of the fields is V gene, J gene, clone size, D gene, CDR3 DNA, CDR3 protein. A D gene is named only where the DNA matches it firmly. For some rows the clone size is stated as once, few or many, or as a class when expanded; others skip it.

v_gene: TRBV25-1
j_gene: TRBJ1-2
abundance: .
d_gene: TRBD1
CDR3nt: TGTGCCAGCAGTGAATCAGGGACAGAAGTGGTGGCTGGCTACACCTTC
CDR3aa: CASSESGTEVVAGYTF

v_gene: TRBV2
j_gene: TRBJ2-1
abundance: .
d_gene: TRBD2
CDR3nt: TGTGCCAGCATGGGGGGGGGCAATGAGCAGTTCTTC
CDR3aa: CASMGGGNEQFF

v_gene: TRBV10-2
j_gene: TRBJ2-7
abundance: .
d_gene: .
CDR3nt: TGCGCCAGCAGTGACGGCAGGGCTTACGAGCAGTACTTC
CDR3aa: CASSDGRAYEQYF

v_gene: TRBV6-1
j_gene: TRBJ1-6
abundance: once
d_gene: TRBD1
CDR3nt: TGTGCCAGCAGTGTGGGGACAGGGATCGGTTATTCACCCCTCCACTTT
CDR3aa: CASSVGTGIGYSPLHF

v_gene: TRBV6-1
j_gene: TRBJ1-3
abundance: .
d_gene: .
CDR3nt: TGTGCCAGCAGTGAGGGCAGTCCTGGAAACACCATATATTTT
CDR3aa: CASSEGSPGNTIYF

v_gene: TRBV10-3
j_gene: TRBJ1-2
abundance: .
d_gene: TRBD1
CDR3nt: TGTGCCATCAGTCCATACGGACAGGGCGGTCCTAACTATGGCTACACCTTC
CDR3aa: CAISPYGQGGPNYGYTF

v_gene: TRBV7-3
j_gene: TRBJ2-2
abundance: .
d_gene: TRBD1
CDR3nt: TGTGCCAGCAGCGTTGACAGGGTGGGGAACACCGGGGAGCTGTTTTTT
CDR3aa: CASSVDRVGNTGELFF

v_gene: TRBV27
j_gene: TRBJ2-4
abundance: .
d_gene: .
CDR3nt: TGTGCCAGCAGTGCCATTTTCAGGGGTGCCAAAAACATTCAGTACTTC
CDR3aa: CASSAIFRGAKNIQYF

v_gene: TRBV19
j_gene: TRBJ1-5
abundance: .
d_gene: TRBD1
CDR3nt: TGTGCCAGTAGTCCTGGACAGGGGACGGGAGGCAATCAGCCCCAGCATTTT
CDR3aa: CASSPGQGTGGNQPQHF

v_gene: TRBV7-2
j_gene: TRBJ2-5
abundance: .
d_gene: .
CDR3nt: TGTGCCAGCAGCTTATCGTTGGACAGACATCAAGAGACCCAGTACTTC
CDR3aa: CASSLSLDRHQETQYF

v_gene: TRBV10-3
j_gene: TRBJ1-1
abundance: .
d_gene: TRBD1
CDR3nt: TGTGCCATCAGTGAAAGACAGGGGGACACTGAAGCTTTCTTT
CDR3aa: CAISERQGDTEAFF

v_gene: TRBV5-8
j_gene: TRBJ1-5
abundance: .
d_gene: .
CDR3nt: TGTGCCAGCAGCAACCAGGATCGGCCCCAGCATTTT
CDR3aa: CASSNQDRPQHF

v_gene: TRBV7-3
j_gene: TRBJ1-2
abundance: .
d_gene: TRBD1
CDR3nt: TGTGCCAGCAGCTCGACAGGGGCCTATGGCTACACCTTC
CDR3aa: CASSSTGAYGYTF

v_gene: TRBV7-6
j_gene: TRBJ2-3
abundance: .
d_gene: .
CDR3nt: TGTGCCAGCAGCTTCTCCGGGGGCACAGATACGCAGTATTTT
CDR3aa: CASSFSGGTDTQYF

v_gene: TRBV2
j_gene: TRBJ1-1
abundance: .
d_gene: TRBD1
CDR3nt: TGTGCCAGCAGTGAAATGGGAGACAGGGTCGGTGAAGCTTTCTTT
CDR3aa: CASSEMGDRVGEAFF

v_gene: TRBV18
j_gene: TRBJ2-1
abundance: .
d_gene: TRBD1
CDR3nt: TGTGCCAGCTCACCAGGGGCAGGGGGCCACAATGAGCAGTTCTTC
CDR3aa: CASSPGAGGHNEQFF

v_gene: TRBV6-1
j_gene: TRBJ2-1
abundance: .
d_gene: .
CDR3nt: TGTGCCAGCAGAACGGACAGCCCGTACAATGAGCAGTTCTTC
CDR3aa: CASRTDSPYNEQFF

v_gene: TRBV30
j_gene: TRBJ1-4
abundance: .
d_gene: TRBD1
CDR3nt: TGTGCCTGGAGTCCAACAGGGGCCTTGAATGAAAAACTGTTTTTT
CDR3aa: CAWSPTGALNEKLFF

v_gene: TRBV9
j_gene: TRBJ2-4
abundance: .
d_gene: TRBD1
CDR3nt: TGTGCCAGCAGCGCGGGGACAGGGGCGGGCAAAAACATTCAGTACTTC
CDR3aa: CASSAGTGAGKNIQYF

v_gene: TRBV2
j_gene: TRBJ1-1
abundance: .
d_gene: .
CDR3nt: TGTGCCAGCAGTGAATGGGGACAAATGAACACTGAAGCTTTCTTT
CDR3aa: CASSEWGQMNTEAFF

v_gene: TRBV7-9
j_gene: TRBJ2-2
abundance: .
d_gene: TRBD2
CDR3nt: TGTGCCAGCAGCTTAGGTCGTCTCGGGGGGATCGAAAACACCGGGGAGCTGTTTTTT
CDR3aa: CASSLGRLGGIENTGELFF

v_gene: TRBV30
j_gene: TRBJ2-4
abundance: .
d_gene: .
CDR3nt: TGTGCCTGGAGTGTACGGGGGAAAAACATTCAGTACTTC
CDR3aa: CAWSVRGKNIQYF

v_gene: TRBV5-1
j_gene: TRBJ1-1
abundance: .
d_gene: TRBD1
CDR3nt: TGCGCCAGCAGCTCACAGGGGGTCGGCAACACTGAAGCTTTCTTT
CDR3aa: CASSSQGVGNTEAFF

v_gene: TRBV2
j_gene: TRBJ1-2
abundance: .
d_gene: TRBD1
CDR3nt: TGTGCCAGCAGTGAGATCTTGGACAGGGGCTTTCTCTATGGCTACACCTTC
CDR3aa: CASSEILDRGFLYGYTF

v_gene: TRBV10-1
j_gene: TRBJ2-1
abundance: .
d_gene: TRBD1
CDR3nt: TGCGCCAGCAGTGAGTACAGGGGGAATGAGCAGTTCTTC
CDR3aa: CASSEYRGNEQFF

v_gene: TRBV29-1
j_gene: TRBJ2-3
abundance: .
d_gene: TRBD1
CDR3nt: TGCAGCGTTGTTGGACAGGGAGTCGCAGATACGCAGTATTTT
CDR3aa: CSVVGQGVADTQYF

v_gene: TRBV4-3
j_gene: TRBJ1-1
abundance: .
d_gene: TRBD1
CDR3nt: TGCGCCAGCAGCCAACAGGGGGACACTGAAGCTTTCTTT
CDR3aa: CASSQQGDTEAFF

v_gene: TRBV5-4
j_gene: TRBJ1-2
abundance: .
d_gene: TRBD1
CDR3nt: TGTGCCAGTAGCAGGCAGGGGGCTGATGGCTACACCTTC
CDR3aa: CASSRQGADGYTF

v_gene: TRBV19
j_gene: TRBJ1-2
abundance: .
d_gene: TRBD1
CDR3nt: TGTGCCACGACAGGGGGCGATGGCTACACCTTC
CDR3aa: CATTGGDGYTF

v_gene: TRBV5-5
j_gene: TRBJ2-1
abundance: .
d_gene: .
CDR3nt: TGTGCCAGCAGCGTGGGAGGGACAGACAATGAGCAGTTCTTC
CDR3aa: CASSVGGTDNEQFF

v_gene: TRBV25-1
j_gene: TRBJ1-4
abundance: .
d_gene: TRBD1
CDR3nt: TGTGCCAGCAGTGTTAGACAGGGGGCATCTAATGAAAAACTGTTTTTT
CDR3aa: CASSVRQGASNEKLFF

v_gene: TRBV25-1
j_gene: TRBJ1-4
abundance: .
d_gene: .
CDR3nt: TGTGCCAGCAGTGAATTGGGGGGAACTAATGAAAAACTGTTTTTT
CDR3aa: CASSELGGTNEKLFF

v_gene: TRBV2
j_gene: TRBJ2-7
abundance: .
d_gene: .
CDR3nt: TGTGCCAGCAGTGAGTTCGCGGGGAAGGCTCTATACGAGCAGTACTTC
CDR3aa: CASSEFAGKALYEQYF

v_gene: TRBV10-2
j_gene: TRBJ1-1
abundance: .
d_gene: TRBD1
CDR3nt: TGCGCCACCACTCTGACCGGGACAGAGGCTTTCTTT
CDR3aa: CATTLTGTEAFF

v_gene: TRBV10-3
j_gene: TRBJ2-3
abundance: .
d_gene: TRBD2
CDR3nt: TGTGCCATCAGTGAGTCTTTCGGGGGGGTCACAGATACGCAGTATTTT
CDR3aa: CAISESFGGVTDTQYF

v_gene: TRBV30
j_gene: TRBJ1-1
abundance: .
d_gene: TRBD1
CDR3nt: TGTGCCTGGAGGGGACAGGGACGGTCTGAAGCTTTCTTT
CDR3aa: CAWRGQGRSEAFF

v_gene: TRBV19
j_gene: TRBJ1-6
abundance: .
d_gene: .
CDR3nt: TGTGCCAGTAGTATTTTTCAGTACAATTCACCCCTCCACTTT
CDR3aa: CASSIFQYNSPLHF

v_gene: TRBV7-8
j_gene: TRBJ1-1
abundance: .
d_gene: .
CDR3nt: TGTGCCAGCAGCTCCCACGGACAGAGGGGGACTGAAGCTTTCTTT
CDR3aa: CASSSHGQRGTEAFF

v_gene: TRBV6-1
j_gene: TRBJ1-3
abundance: .
d_gene: TRBD1
CDR3nt: TGTGCCAGCAGTGAATGGGGCCAGGGGGCGACCCTAGGGTTAAACACCATATATTTT
CDR3aa: CASSEWGQGATLGLNTIYF

v_gene: TRBV19
j_gene: TRBJ1-3
abundance: .
d_gene: .
CDR3nt: TGTGCCAGTAGTTTCTCAACAGGGACTGGAAACACCATATATTTT
CDR3aa: CASSFSTGTGNTIYF

v_gene: TRBV19
j_gene: TRBJ2-2
abundance: .
d_gene: .
CDR3nt: TGTGCCACTGCGAGGAGTCTCCCGAACACCGGGGAGCTGTTTTTT
CDR3aa: CATARSLPNTGELFF

v_gene: TRBV5-1
j_gene: TRBJ1-1
abundance: .
d_gene: .
CDR3nt: TGCGCCAGCAGCCGGGACACAAGGGACACTGAAGCTTTCTTT
CDR3aa: CASSRDTRDTEAFF

v_gene: TRBV11-3
j_gene: TRBJ2-1
abundance: .
d_gene: .
CDR3nt: TGTGCCAGCAGCTCCGGGTCTCTCCGCGGCAATGAGCAGTTCTTC
CDR3aa: CASSSGSLRGNEQFF

v_gene: TRBV6-6
j_gene: TRBJ2-7
abundance: .
d_gene: TRBD2
CDR3nt: TGTGCCAGCAGTTCGTGGAGCGGGGGGCGCGAGCAGTACTTC
CDR3aa: CASSSWSGGREQYF

v_gene: TRBV16
j_gene: TRBJ1-3
abundance: .
d_gene: .
CDR3nt: TGTGCCAGCAGCCATCCCTCGGGGGGTCCTGGTGGAAACACCATATATTTT
CDR3aa: CASSHPSGGPGGNTIYF

v_gene: TRBV12-5
j_gene: TRBJ2-1
abundance: .
d_gene: .
CDR3nt: TGTGCTAGCCGAGGGACAAACTACAATGAGCAGTTCTTC
CDR3aa: CASRGTNYNEQFF

v_gene: TRBV11-2
j_gene: TRBJ2-2
abundance: .
d_gene: TRBD1
CDR3nt: TGTGCCAGCAGCTCTTGGGACAGGGGGTATGCCGGGGAGCTGTTTTTT
CDR3aa: CASSSWDRGYAGELFF

v_gene: TRBV11-2
j_gene: TRBJ1-2
abundance: .
d_gene: .
CDR3nt: TGTGCCAGCAGCTTAGACAGGGCTCGTGGCTACACCTTC
CDR3aa: CASSLDRARGYTF

v_gene: TRBV7-2
j_gene: TRBJ1-2
abundance: once
d_gene: TRBD1
CDR3nt: TGTGCCAGCAGCTTCGGGCAGGGGGCGTATGGCTACACCTTC
CDR3aa: CASSFGQGAYGYTF

v_gene: TRBV7-2
j_gene: TRBJ2-1
abundance: .
d_gene: TRBD2
CDR3nt: TGTGCCAGCAGCTTAAGCGGGGGTGTCTACAATGAGCAGTTCTTC
CDR3aa: CASSLSGGVYNEQFF

v_gene: TRBV5-1
j_gene: TRBJ1-4
abundance: .
d_gene: TRBD1
CDR3nt: TGCGCCAGCAGAGTCGGGACAGGGGGTCTAGAAGATGAAAAACTGTTTTTT
CDR3aa: CASRVGTGGLEDEKLFF